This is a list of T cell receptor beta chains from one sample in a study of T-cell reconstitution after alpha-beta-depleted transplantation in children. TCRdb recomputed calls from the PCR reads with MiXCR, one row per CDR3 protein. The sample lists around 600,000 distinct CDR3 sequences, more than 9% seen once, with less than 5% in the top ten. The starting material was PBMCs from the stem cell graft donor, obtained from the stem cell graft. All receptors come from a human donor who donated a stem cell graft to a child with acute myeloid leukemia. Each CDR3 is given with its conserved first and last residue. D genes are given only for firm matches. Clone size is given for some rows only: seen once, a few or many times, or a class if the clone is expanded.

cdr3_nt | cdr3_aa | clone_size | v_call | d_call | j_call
TGTGCCAGCAGTTCAGGGGGTCTAATGAAAAAACTGTTTTTT | CASSSGGLMKKLFF | - | TRBV27 | TRBD1 | TRBJ1-4
TGTGCCAGCAGCTTCTACCCTAGGGAGACCCAGTACTTC | CASSFYPRETQYF | few | TRBV7-6 | - | TRBJ2-5
TGTGCCAGCAGCCCAACGGCGATAAACAATGAGCAGTTCTTC | CASSPTAINNEQFF | few | TRBV5-5 | - | TRBJ2-1
TGCGCCAGCAGCTTGGGCCTAACGAGCTCCTACGAGCAGTACTTC | CASSLGLTSSYEQYF | many | TRBV5-1 | - | TRBJ2-7
TGCAGTGCTAGAGATCAGGGGGGCCGGATGAACACTGAAGCTTTCTTT | CSARDQGGRMNTEAFF | - | TRBV20-1 | TRBD1 | TRBJ1-1
TGTGCCAGCAGCTTACTCCAGGGGGGTTATGGAAACACCATATATTTT | CASSLLQGGYGNTIYF | few | TRBV7-2 | TRBD1 | TRBJ1-3
TGCGCCAGCAGCCGGACTAGCGGGATAGCCTACAATGAGCAGTTCTTC | CASSRTSGIAYNEQFF | few | TRBV5-1 | TRBD2 | TRBJ2-1
TGTGCCAGCAGCTCCTCCGGGACACAAACCGGGGAGCTGTTTTTT | CASSSSGTQTGELFF | few | TRBV7-9 | - | TRBJ2-2
TGTGCCAGCAGTTTAGCGGCCAGGACGGCCGAGCAGTACTTC | CASSLAARTAEQYF | many | TRBV12-3/TRBV12-4 | - | TRBJ2-7
TGTGCCAGCAGTTCCCTGAAGTTCAGCGGAAATCAAGAGACCCAGTACTTC | CASSSLKFSGNQETQYF | few | TRBV6-2/TRBV6-3 | - | TRBJ2-5
TGTGCCAGCAGCTTAGCTGTACGAGCGGGAGGTGGGAACGAGCAGTACTTC | CASSLAVRAGGGNEQYF | many | TRBV7-2 | TRBD2 | TRBJ2-7
TGTGCCAGCACCGCCCAATCACAGGGGTACAATGAGCAGTTCTTC | CASTAQSQGYNEQFF | few | TRBV6-2/TRBV6-3 | TRBD1 | TRBJ2-1
TGTGCCTGGAGATTGGGGGGAATGAACACTGAAGCTTTCTTT | CAWRLGGMNTEAFF | few | TRBV30 | - | TRBJ1-1
TGTGCCAGCAGTTCTATTAGGGGGTACACAGATACGCAGTATTTT | CASSSIRGYTDTQYF | few | TRBV12-3/TRBV12-4 | - | TRBJ2-3
TGTGCCAGCAGGGCCTCCTCTGGAAACACCATATATTTT | CASRASSGNTIYF | few | TRBV25-1 | - | TRBJ1-3
TGTGCCATCAGTGAGCAAGCTGGAGATACGCAGTATTTT | CAISEQAGDTQYF | few | TRBV10-3 | - | TRBJ2-3
TGTGCCAGCAGCTTAGGAGTAGCGGGAGGGGTCAATGAGCAGTTCTTC | CASSLGVAGGVNEQFF | few | TRBV7-3 | TRBD2 | TRBJ2-1
TGTGCCAGCAGTTTAGATGGGAGGCCGAATTCACCCCTCCACTTT | CASSLDGRPNSPLHF | few | TRBV12-3/TRBV12-4 | - | TRBJ1-6
TGTGCCGGCGGGGACTTCAACACCGGGGAGCTGTTTTTT | CAGGDFNTGELFF | many | TRBV10-3 | - | TRBJ2-2
TGTGCCAGCAGCTTACCGGTGGCGTCCGGGGAGCTGTTTTTT | CASSLPVASGELFF | - | TRBV7-6 | - | TRBJ2-2
TGTGCCAGCAGCATCAACTCGGTAGGCAATGAGCAGTTCTTC | CASSINSVGNEQFF | - | TRBV11-3 | - | TRBJ2-1
TGTGCCAGCAGCTTCGGGACTCCCCTAGCCAAAAACATTCAGTACTTC | CASSFGTPLAKNIQYF | - | TRBV7-2 | - | TRBJ2-4
TGCAGCGTTAAGACAGTAACGTATACTGAAGCTTTCTTT | CSVKTVTYTEAFF | - | TRBV29-1 | - | TRBJ1-1
TGTGCCAGCAGTCTCCCAGGACTAGCGGGAGGAAGCTCCTACGAGCAGTACTTC | CASSLPGLAGGSSYEQYF | few | TRBV28 | TRBD2 | TRBJ2-7
TGTGCCAGCAGCTCGACTAGCGGGAGTCGTTCACCACCAGATACGCAGTATTTT | CASSSTSGSRSPPDTQYF | few | TRBV11-1 | TRBD2 | TRBJ2-3
TGCAGTGCTAGCCCGCGGGTGGGTGGAAACACCATATATTTT | CSASPRVGGNTIYF | - | TRBV20-1 | - | TRBJ1-3
TGTGCCAGCACCCCAACAGGGGTACAAGAGACCCAGTACTTC | CASTPTGVQETQYF | - | TRBV7-2 | TRBD1 | TRBJ2-5
TGTGCCAGCAGCTTGGCCGGACAGGGTTTCGGAAAACTGTTTTTT | CASSLAGQGFGKLFF | many | TRBV7-9 | TRBD1 | TRBJ1-4
TGTGCCAGCAGGTCTCAGTACAATGAGCAGTTCTTC | CASRSQYNEQFF | few | TRBV11-1 | - | TRBJ2-1
TGTGCCAGCAGTTCGCCCCGGACAGGGCAGAATGAGCAGTTCTTC | CASSSPRTGQNEQFF | few | TRBV28 | TRBD1 | TRBJ2-1
TGTGCCAGCAGCTTAGTCGCAGCTGATCTAAGCGAGCAGTACTTC | CASSLVAADLSEQYF | many | TRBV7-6 | - | TRBJ2-7
TGTGCCAGCACCTACAGGGGGGCCGGGGAGCTGTTTTTT | CASTYRGAGELFF | many | TRBV6-1 | TRBD1 | TRBJ2-2
TGTGCCAGCTCGCGTGACAGCCCGACTAGCAATCAGCCCCAGCATTTT | CASSRDSPTSNQPQHF | few | TRBV18 | - | TRBJ1-5
TGTGCCAGCAGGGCTAGCGGAGATTACAATGAGCAGTTCTTC | CASRASGDYNEQFF | few | TRBV28 | TRBD2 | TRBJ2-1
TGTGCCAGCTCACCACCGCAGGACAGGGGGCCAAACACCGGGGAGCTGTTTTTT | CASSPPQDRGPNTGELFF | - | TRBV18 | TRBD1 | TRBJ2-2